This TCR beta chain was identified during a study of T cell responses to AZD1222 COVID-19 vaccine (TCRdb year 2021). A note on the overall study: A total of 233 trial participants underwent TCR sequencing, of whom about 200 received two doses of AZD1222 and around 26 received two doses of the MenACWY control vaccine. Trial participants were enrolled by age into subgroups of 18-55, 56-69 and 70-plus years, and 148, 28 and 57 TCR-sequenced participants, respectively, were included in these subgroups. Beyond this particular receptor, the publication reports: Most participants were white British and females outnumbered males, and the authors suggested that clonal diversity may have been underestimated. The 56-69-year group was small, and its depth increase did not reach significance, likely because of low power. Conclusions about previously exposed vaccinees were limited because only a handful of AZD1222 recipients were SARS-CoV-2 seropositive at baseline. No day 14 peak-response samples were available, so repertoires were characterized only after the peak T cell response. Vaccine-associated CD4 TCRs spanned the whole spike protein, with dominant responses in regions 160-218 and 743-854. Spike-specific TCR breadth and depth rose significantly after two AZD1222 doses compared with day 0 and with MenACWY recipients. Nearly half of unique spike-specific TCRs reportedly recognized epitopes outside regions mutated in the B.1.351 and B.1.1.7 variants.

The CDR3 regions of human TCRbeta chains were analyzed by immunosequencing. The study's own analysis went as follows. Repertoire TCRs were checked for matches against a reference library of SARS-CoV-2-specific TCRs that had been generated using the MIRA antigen-specificity platform. Breadth meant the fraction of unique TCRs that were SARS-CoV-2-associated, whereas depth meant the fraction of total T cells that were SARS-CoV-2-associated. Using the MIRA data, every spike-specific TCR was mapped to the spike region that the TCR reacted to and assigned to either a CD4 or a CD8 class. Log10-transformed breadth and depth values were compared by one-way ANOVA with Sidak's multiple comparisons tests. TCRdb carries this immuneACCESS record with in-frame sequences only. Its versions omit some clonotypes, under half of them owing to an unresolved V gene in the studies checked, with the rest unexplained. V and J calls and clone size are given by that table; D and trimming were obtained from the DNA. The sample table lists some 97,000 clones, more than 70% of them with a count of one. Of the sample, roughly 4.2% is held by the ten largest clones.

This clone was found once. What this receptor recognizes is not known. No base quality values were provided; no much bigger clone lies one nucleotide off. The junction shows trimming of 5 bases on V and 6 bases on J, plus 16 bases between the germline ends. Reading the germline V gene gives CDR1 MDHEN and CDR2 SYDVKM. The CDR3, cysteine through phenylalanine, is 14 amino acids long. CDR3 DNA is the only sequence kept; it has 42 bases, read in frame from the first base. The meaning of the sample's time point label: baseline before first vaccination. Interpreted using the paper, the treatment or condition label stands for: meningococcal conjugate vaccine given as trial control. The vaccinee samples were drawn from two UK trials, COV001 and COV002, one of which was a single-blind randomized controlled phase 2/3 trial testing AZD1222 (ChAdOx1 nCoV-19) in healthy adults. Trial participant PBMC samples were collected at day 0 and day 28 after the second dose for TCRbeta chain sequencing.

The clonotype comes from an adult in good health. The chain is encoded by TRBV28 joined to TRBJ1-2; a tentative D match to TRBD1 spans 6 bases. The sample in question was peripheral blood, obtained on day 0 of MenACWY control vaccination. The nucleotide sequence is given as TGTGCCAGCAGTGACAGGTCCCGGACGGATGGCTACACCTTC. This sequence encodes CASSDRSRTDGYTF.